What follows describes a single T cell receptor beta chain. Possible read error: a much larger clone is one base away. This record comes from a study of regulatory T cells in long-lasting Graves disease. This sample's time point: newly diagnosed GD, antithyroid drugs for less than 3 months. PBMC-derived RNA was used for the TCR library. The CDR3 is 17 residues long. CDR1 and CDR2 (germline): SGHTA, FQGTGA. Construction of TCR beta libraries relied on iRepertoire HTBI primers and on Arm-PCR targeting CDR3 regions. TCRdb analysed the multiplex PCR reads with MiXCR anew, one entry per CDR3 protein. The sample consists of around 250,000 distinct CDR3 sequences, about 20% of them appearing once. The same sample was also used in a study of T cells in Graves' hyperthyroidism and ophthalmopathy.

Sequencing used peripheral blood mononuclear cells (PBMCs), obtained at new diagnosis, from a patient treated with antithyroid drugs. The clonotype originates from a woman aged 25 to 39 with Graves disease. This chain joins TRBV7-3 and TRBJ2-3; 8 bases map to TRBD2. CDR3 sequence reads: CASSLMPLAGSTDAQYF. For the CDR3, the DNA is TGTGCCAGCAGTCTAATGCCTCTAGCGGGTAGCACAGATGCGCAGTATTTT.